Below are 14 T cell receptor beta chains sequenced from a single sample in a study of graft-versus-host responses after intestinal transplantation. The assay was immunoSEQ multiplex PCR, and TCRdb's table has in-frame clones only and misses some. This sample has 75,000 to 100,000 clones, with 75% to 95% found just once. The sequences come from PBMCs, collected 450 to 460 days after intestinal transplant. Receptors were obtained from a human patient who received an intestinal transplant, so some T cells may come from the graft donor.

The rearrangement joins TRBV27 to TRBJ2-7; D not resolved. This CDR3 has 15 residues. V was clipped by 5 bases and J by 3 bases, with 17 bases between them. The germline V gene encodes CDR1 MNHEY and CDR2 SMNVEV (reference sequence). The CDR3 DNA follows: TGTGCCAGCAGTCCCCGCGGAACAGAGATCTACGAGCAGTACTTC. It codes for CASSPRGTEIYEQYF.

On this clone: Mismatch with germline at one junction end may stem from a read error. The chain has TRBV7-9 and TRBJ2-5, with 7 bases matching TRBD2. This CDR3 is 14 amino acids long. Germline V gives CDR1 SEHNR, CDR2 FQNEAQ (reference sequence). CDR3 sequence: CASSPVAGQGTQYF. The DNA for the CDR3 is TGTGCCAGCAGCCCGGTAGCGGGCCAAGGGACCCAGTACTTC.

V usage is TRBV2 and J usage is TRBJ1-2, with unresolved D. Per the germline V gene, CDR1 is SNHLY and CDR2 is FYNNEI. Trimming cost V 1 base and J 8 bases, with 8 bases left between them. The CDR3 spans 12 residues. The CDR3 spells CASSEEGYGYTF. In nucleotides, the CDR3 is TGTGCCAGCAGTGAAGAGGGCTACGGCTACACCTTC.

J is TRBJ2-7 and V is TRBV19; 8 bases are shared with TRBD2. Germline V lookup: CDR1 LNHDA, CDR2 SQIVND (reference sequence). The trim removed 2 bases at V and 4 bases at J, leaving 10 bases unmatched. CDR3 length: 16 amino acids. CDR3 sequence (DNA): TGTGCCAGTAGTATACGGCCCGCACTAGCGGCTTACGAGCAGTACTTC. It translates to CASSIRPALAAYEQYF.

The rearrangement uses TRBV4-1 and TRBJ2-3; no clear D. The CDR3 spans 15 residues. Germline lookup yields CDR1 MGHRA and CDR2 YSYEKL. The V and J ends lost 1 base and 2 bases respectively, with 10 bases between them. The CDR3 region has the DNA TGCGCCAGCAGCCAAGCGGGTCGCTCCACAGATACGCAGTATTTT. Encoded protein: CASSQAGRSTDTQYF.

A remark on this clone: Its ends do not fully match the called genes, so a read error is possible. The chain is built from TRBV7-7 and TRBJ2-1, with 10 bases lining up with TRBD2. Germline V gene data show CDR1 as SSHAT and CDR2 as FNYEAQ (reference sequence). The CDR3 totals 15 residues. The CDR3: CASSRSGGGINEQFF. CDR3 coding DNA: TGTGCTAGCAGCCGAAGCGGGGGGGGAATCAATGAGCAGTTCTTC.

The chain couples TRBV29-1 to TRBJ2-3, with 9 bases matching TRBD1. Germline trimming cut 6 bases from V and 4 bases from J; bases unmatched to any gene: 11. Germline values: CDR1 SQVTM, CDR2 ANQGSEA. The CDR3 is 15 residues long. The CDR3 reads CSVITGTGFPDTQYF. DNA of the CDR3: TGCAGCGTAATCACCGGGACAGGGTTCCCAGATACGCAGTATTTT.

The chain links TRBV20-1 to TRBJ2-1; D possibly corresponds to TRBD2 (5 bases). The CDR3 is made up of 11 amino acids. The germline gives CDR1 DFQATT, CDR2 SNEGSKA (reference sequence). Between the trimmed V and J ends, which lost 0 bases and 9 bases, there was a span of 6 bases. CDR3 in DNA: TGCAGTGCTAGAGATCGGGGTGAGCAGTTCTTC. It is translated as CSARDRGEQFF.

The chain has TRBV7-6 and TRBJ2-7, with D perhaps TRBD1 (5 bases). The CDR3 consists of 13 residues. V lost 3 bases to trimming and J lost 4 bases, with 10 bases between them. CDR1 and CDR2 (germline): SGHVS, FNYEAQ. The CDR3 DNA is TGTGCCAGCAGCTTGTCCCGACAGTACGAGCAGTACTTC. It codes for CASSLSRQYEQYF.

The rearrangement joins TRBV28 to TRBJ2-7, with D possibly matching TRBD1 (5 bases). Germline CDR1 is MDHEN and CDR2 is SYDVKM. This CDR3 is 14 amino acids long. Between the trimmed V and J ends, which lost 1 base and 3 bases, there was a span of 10 bases. The CDR3 protein is CASSLSRVLYEQYF. The CDR3 bases are TGTGCCAGCAGTTTATCCAGGGTTCTCTACGAGCAGTACTTC.

The chain carries TRBV7-9 and TRBJ2-7, with a weak D call TRBD2 (5 bases). The germline gives CDR1 SEHNR, CDR2 FQNEAQ (reference sequence). V lost 5 bases to trimming and J lost 2 bases, with 10 bases between them. The CDR3 runs to 13 residues. The CDR3 coding sequence is TGTGCCAGCAGCCCGGCGGGCCCCTACGAGCAGTACTTC. Its protein is CASSPAGPYEQYF.

V and J are TRBV12-5 and TRBJ2-1; D gene unclear. This CDR3 has 17 residues. Germline V gene lookup returns CDR1 LGHNT and CDR2 FRNRAP. The V end lost 3 bases, the J end lost 5 bases, and 20 bases lay between the germline ends. The CDR3 loop is CASGLSVPPFHNNEQFF. For the CDR3, the DNA is TGTGCTAGTGGTTTAAGTGTCCCACCATTTCATAACAATGAGCAGTTCTTC. Complete variable domain (other parts from reference TRBV12-5 and TRBJ2-1): DARVTQTPRHKVTEMGQEVTMRCQPILGHNTVFWYRQTMMQGLELLAYFRNRAPLDDSGMPKDRFSAEMPDATLATLKIQPSEPRDSAVYFCASGLSVPPFHNNEQFFGPGTRLTVL.

V usage is TRBV7-9 and J usage is TRBJ2-5, with D hard to call. The J call is doubtful: the DNA matches TRBJ2-7 better. The CDR3 extends over 15 amino acids. Per germline, CDR1 SEHNR and CDR2 FQNEAQ (reference sequence). CDR3 sequence: CASSPRSAADYEQYF. CDR3 coding DNA: TGTGCCAGCAGCCCCAGGTCGGCGGCCGACTACGAGCAGTACTTC.

The chain recombines TRBV2 with TRBJ1-6; D is ambiguous. CDR1 is SNHLY and CDR2 is FYNNEI in the germline V gene. Trimming took off 11 bases at V and 8 bases at J, with 16 bases between the two ends. The CDR3 covers 13 residues. In DNA form, the CDR3 reads TGTGCCGGAAAGGAGGTCCCGGATTCACCCCTCCACTTT. This translates into CAGKEVPDSPLHF. The full variable domain, rest sourced from reference TRBV2 and TRBJ1-6, is EPEVTQTPSHQVTQMGQEVILRCVPISNHLYFYWYRQILGQKVEFLVSFYNNEISEKSEIFDDQFSVERPDGSNFTLKIRSTKLEDSAMYFCAGKEVPDSPLHFGNGTRLTVT.